This T cell receptor beta chain was captured by sequencing in a study of T cells after yellow fever vaccination. General observations from the study: Researchers noted that a small share of clonotypes showed up in both CD4 and CD8 compartments. Booster samples showed a return of most primary-vaccination clones (roughly 95% CD4, around 85% CD8). Abundant bulk-population clonotypes could contaminate the FACS-sorted repertoires.

This clonotype was counted only a few times. Its antigen is as yet unknown. 5'RACE template switching generated TCR cDNA, adding a universal primer site and UMIs. A single record per CDR3 protein comes from TCRdb applying MiXCR to the 5' RACE reads. The table records about 350,000 distinct CDR3 sequences, 7% to 9% of them present only once. From germline, CDR1 is SQVTM and CDR2 ANQGSEA. The CDR3 length is 19 residues. Trimming stripped 1 base from V and 5 bases from J, with 27 bases between. This TCR derives from a man aged 18 to 29 who received the YFV17D yellow fever vaccine. V is TRBV29-1 and J is TRBJ2-1; the D call may be TRBD1 or TRBD2 (5 bases each). The sequenced sample was PBMCs, obtained 45 days after the first yellow fever vaccination. The chain's CDR3 is CSVEGADTFLTSGHNEQFF. The CDR3 DNA sequence: TGCAGCGTTGAAGGGGCGGACACGTTCTTGACCTCGGGACACAATGAGCAGTTCTTC.